This entry is about one T cell receptor beta chain. The data derive from a study of blood T cell repertoires in COVID-19. Assay used: immunoSEQ multiplex PCR; TCRdb lists only in-frame clones, some missing. The table records about 250,000 clones, over 75% of them present only once. Per the germline V gene, CDR1 is SGDLS and CDR2 is YYNGEE. The ends were cut back, 0 bases at V and 1 base at J, with 10 bases in the middle. The CDR3 is made up of 15 amino acids. The clonotype was recovered from a woman aged 45-59 years with acute COVID-19. This sequence joins TRBV9 and TRBJ1-1; D gene uncertain. The sequenced material came from PBMCs or T cells enriched from blood (not recorded which). CDR3 nucleotide sequence: TGTGCCAGCAGCGTAGAGCCCAGGCAGAACACTGAAGCTTTCTTT. This codes for CASSVEPRQNTEAFF.